This passage covers 23 T cell receptor beta chains from one sample sequenced in a study of cytomegalovirus exposure and HLA in healthy donors. The PCR was carried out with 60 Vbeta primers and 13 Jbeta primers. Assay: immunoSEQ multiplex PCR; the TCRdb copy retains only in-frame clones and omits some. Of about 120,000 clones listed, roughly three quarters are singletons. The sequencing input was PBMCs. These receptors were obtained from a man aged 25-45 years in good health and CMV-seropositive.

This clone has more than one count but fewer than ten. J is TRBJ1-1 and V is TRBV19; a possible D gene is TRBD1 (6 bases). V lost 3 bases and J 2 bases, leaving 13 bases between the germline ends. From germline, CDR1 is LNHDA and CDR2 SQIVND (reference sequence). This CDR3 has 15 amino acids. CDR3 nucleotide sequence: TGTGCCAGTAGTATTATCAGGGGACCAAACACTGAAGCTTTCTTT. Its protein product is CASSIIRGPNTEAFF.

Concerning this clone itself: The sample holds other DNA sequences that translate to the same CDR3. This chain connects TRBV30 to TRBJ1-1; no clear D. The CDR3 length is 11 residues. In germline, CDR1 is GTSNPN, CDR2 SVGIG (reference sequence). V lost 0 bases and J 6 bases, leaving 5 bases between the germline ends. As DNA, the CDR3 is TGTGCCTGGAGTGTACTGGCTGAAGCTTTCTTT. Amino acid sequence: CAWSVLAEAFF.

The CDR3 nucleotides are TGTGCCAGCAGTGAGACTACCGGACAGCTCCTCGAGCAGTTCTTC. This gives the protein CASSETTGQLLEQFF. The rearrangement uses TRBV2 and TRBJ2-1; D might be TRBD1 (6 bases). The V end lost 3 bases, the J end lost 10 bases, and 19 bases lay between the germline ends. The CDR3 is 15 residues long. Germline CDR1 SNHLY, CDR2 FYNNEI.

This clone appeared a few times. The chain links TRBV11-2 to TRBJ1-2; D is undetermined. Trimming pared 1 base from V and 8 bases from J, leaving 11 bases between. The CDR3 consists of 13 residues. Per germline, CDR1 SGHAT and CDR2 FQNNGV. The CDR3 sequence: CASSLGHVGGYTF. DNA of the CDR3: TGTGCCAGCAGCTTAGGGCATGTTGGCGGCTACACCTTC.

This rearrangement joins TRBV6-5 to TRBJ1-3; unclear D gene. The CDR3 extends over 12 amino acids. V lost 8 bases and J lost 15, with 20 bases in between. Germline values: CDR1 MNHEY, CDR2 SVGAGI. CDR3 nucleotides: TGTGCCAGCGGGCGGGTCTCCTCGCCAGAATATTTT. This gives the protein CASGRVSSPEYF.

This sequence joins TRBV5-8 and TRBJ2-3; tentative D call: TRBD2 (5 bases). CDR1 SGHTS and CDR2 YDEGEE come from the germline V gene. Trimming pared 0 bases from V and 5 bases from J, leaving 16 bases between. The CDR3 consists of 16 residues. The CDR3 region has the DNA TGTGCCAGCAGCTTGGGGCGAGGCTACGGAGGAGATACGCAGTATTTT. Translated: CASSLGRGYGGDTQYF.

The table lists this clone with a few counts. CDR3 in DNA: TGTGCCAGCAGTGGAGGGCATCAAGAGACCCAGTACTTC. It yields the protein CASSGGHQETQYF. The rearrangement uses TRBV2 and TRBJ2-5, with D possibly TRBD2 on 5 matching bases. V shed 4 bases and J shed 2 bases, with 8 bases lying between them. The CDR3 totals 13 residues. Germline V gives CDR1 SNHLY, CDR2 FYNNEI.

The J gene is TRBJ2-7, the V gene TRBV2; possibly TRBD1 for D (6 bases). In germline, CDR1 is SNHLY, CDR2 FYNNEI. The CDR3 is made up of 16 amino acids. Between the trimmed V and J ends, which lost 3 bases and 3 bases, there was a span of 18 bases. The CDR3 sequence is CASSDPYGQKNYEQYF. The DNA of the CDR3 is TGTGCCAGCAGTGATCCGTACGGACAGAAAAACTACGAGCAGTACTTC.

The J gene is TRBJ1-2, the V gene TRBV4-2; D gene unclear. This CDR3 is 12 amino acids long. Trimming removed 0 bases from V and 7 bases from J, with 6 bases in between. Germline loops: CDR1 LGHNA, CDR2 YNFKEQ. The CDR3 here is CASSQDISGYTF. CDR3 DNA: TGTGCCAGCAGCCAAGATATCTCTGGCTACACCTTC.

The V call is TRBV4-3, the J call TRBJ2-1; D perhaps matches TRBD2 (6 bases). V gave up 0 bases and J gave up 9 bases, with 12 bases separating them. CDR1 and CDR2 from the germline V gene are LGHNA and YSLEER. The CDR3 covers 14 residues. The CDR3 sequence: CASSQDEGGGEQFF. The CDR3 nucleotides are TGCGCCAGCAGCCAAGATGAGGGAGGCGGTGAGCAGTTCTTC.

The chain combines TRBV10-1 with TRBJ2-1, with 8 bases that match TRBD2. This CDR3 comprises 18 residues. Germline loops: CDR1 WNHNN, CDR2 SYGVQD (reference sequence). V was pared by 3 bases and J by 0 bases, with 10 bases of the junction left unmatched. The CDR3 spells CASSDLCGGRSSYNEQFF. The CDR3 nucleotides read TGCGCCAGCAGTGATTTGTGCGGGGGGAGAAGCTCCTACAATGAGCAGTTCTTC.

The chain uses TRBV5-6 and TRBJ2-1; 11 positions agree with TRBD1. CDR1 and CDR2 from the germline V gene are SGHDT and YYEEEE. Trimming took 3 bases from V and 3 from J; bases not matched to a gene: 2. This CDR3 region has 15 residues. This CDR3 reads CASSSDRGLYNEQFF. The CDR3 DNA follows: TGTGCCAGCAGCTCGGACAGGGGGCTCTACAATGAGCAGTTCTTC.

The table lists this clone with a few counts. The chain recombines TRBV5-4 with TRBJ2-2; a possible D gene is TRBD1 (6 bases). The CDR3 contains 14 residues. Trimming removed 3 bases at V and 6 bases at J, with 12 bases between. Looked up from germline, CDR1 is SGHNT and CDR2 is YYREEE (reference sequence). The CDR3 region has the DNA TGTGCCAGCAGCTCCCGGGACAACCCCGGGGAGCTGTTTTTT. This sequence encodes CASSSRDNPGELFF.

The chain recombines TRBV18 with TRBJ2-1, with 15 bases fitting TRBD2. The J segment lost 9 bases and the V segment lost 0 bases, leaving 6 bases of the junction unmatched. Germline V gene sequence: CDR1 KGHSH, CDR2 LQKENI. CDR3 length: 17 residues. The CDR3 DNA is TGTGCCAGCTCACCACCGAACGGACTAGCGGGAGGGTTTGAGCAGTTCTTC. As protein: CASSPPNGLAGGFEQFF.

The genes are TRBV9 and TRBJ1-1; possible D gene TRBD1, 6 bases. V lost 3 bases, J lost 8 bases, and 11 bases lay in between. The CDR3 is 12 amino acids. Germline V gene data show CDR1 as SGDLS and CDR2 as YYNGEE. The CDR3 reads CASSEGVGEAFF. The CDR3 DNA sequence: TGTGCCAGCAGCGAGGGGGTGGGGGAAGCTTTCTTT.

This clone was picked up a small number of times. The rearrangement links TRBV7-2 to TRBJ1-1; TRBD1 matches at 7 bases. This CDR3 spans 15 amino acids. With V trimmed by 2 bases and J by 2 bases, 5 bases remained unmatched. Germline CDR1 is SGHTA and CDR2 is FQGNSA. CDR3 DNA sequence: TGTGCCAGCAGCTTAATGGGACAGACAAACACTGAAGCTTTCTTT. Encoded protein: CASSLMGQTNTEAFF.

The chain carries TRBV27 and TRBJ2-2; 7 nucleotides match TRBD1. This CDR3 comprises 15 residues. The germline V gene encodes CDR1 MNHEY and CDR2 SMNVEV (reference sequence). The ends lost 5 bases at V and 5 bases at J; junction bases unmatched: 8. CDR3 in DNA: TGTGCCAGCAGTCTAACAGGGGTCGGGACCGGGGAGCTGTTTTTT. Protein: CASSLTGVGTGELFF.

About this clone: The junction departs from the called germline gene at one end, perhaps through a read error. The same CDR3 can be traced to other DNA sequences in this sample. J is TRBJ2-6 and V is TRBV19; D is possibly TRBD1 (6 bases). Germline V CDR1 and CDR2: LNHDA, SQIVND (reference sequence). The CDR3 length is 15 residues. Here the CDR3 reads CASSRGQSGANVLTF. The DNA for the CDR3 is TGCGCCAGTAGCAGAGGACAGTCCGGGGCCAACGTCCTGACTTTC. The variable domain in full, completed from reference TRBV19 and TRBJ2-6, reads DGGITQSPKYLFRKEGQNVTLSCEQNLNHDAMYWYRQDPGQGLRLIYYSQIVNDFQKGDIAEGYSVSREKKESFPLTVTSAQKNPTAFYLCASSRGQSGANVLTFGAGSRLTVL.

The genes are TRBV29-1 and TRBJ1-4; D is perhaps TRBD1 (5 bases). The CDR3 consists of 12 residues. Trimming pared 7 bases from V and 5 bases from J, leaving 11 bases between. Germline V gene sequence: CDR1 SQVTM, CDR2 ANQGSEA. The CDR3 DNA is TGCAGCGGATCGACAGTCAATGAAAAACTGTTTTTT. Its protein is CSGSTVNEKLFF.

This chain uses TRBV7-9 with TRBJ2-7; tentative D call: TRBD2 (5 bases). V was cut by 5 bases and J by 3 bases, with 5 bases left in between. Germline values: CDR1 SEHNR, CDR2 FQNEAQ (reference sequence). CDR3 length: 11 residues. This chain's CDR3 is CASSRGYEQYF. Here the CDR3 DNA reads TGTGCCAGCAGCCGGGGCTACGAGCAGTACTTC.

This chain joins TRBV5-5 and TRBJ1-6; D not resolved. CDR1 is SGHKS, CDR2 YYEKEE, per germline (reference sequence). The CDR3 has 15 residues. Trimming removed 3 bases from V and 5 bases from J, with 12 bases in between. In DNA form, the CDR3 reads TGTGCCAGCAGCTCCCCGGGGTACAATAATTCACCCCTCCACTTT. This codes for CASSSPGYNNSPLHF.

The chain uses TRBV7-9 and TRBJ2-5; no clear D. Per germline, CDR1 SEHNR and CDR2 FQNEAQ (reference sequence). Trimming removed 2 bases at V and 3 bases at J, with 13 bases between. This CDR3 contains 15 residues. The CDR3 sequence is CASSLSVAEEETQYF. CDR3 sequence (DNA): TGTGCCAGCAGCTTATCTGTGGCAGAAGAAGAGACCCAGTACTTC.

The rearrangement links TRBV4-2 to TRBJ2-1; D is perhaps TRBD2 (5 bases). CDR1 is LGHNA, CDR2 YNFKEQ, per germline. The CDR3 sequence is 15 residues long. The V gene lost 1 base and the J gene lost 7 bases, with 14 bases spanning the gap. CDR3 amino acids: CASSQGPDTRNEQFF. The CDR3 nucleotides are TGTGCCAGCAGCCAAGGGCCCGACACTAGAAATGAGCAGTTCTTC.